This T cell receptor (beta chain) was retrieved from a study of blood T cell repertoires in COVID-19. The wider study: COVID-19 samples, acute and convalescent, were from the United States, Italy and Spain. From T cells, B-cell-depleted T cells, or PBMCs came the material, which was cDNA or gDNA.

The junction had 8 bases not matched to a gene; V was cut back by 4 bases and J by 2 bases. Germline lookup yields CDR1 LGHDT and CDR2 YNNKEL (reference sequence). The CDR3 totals 15 residues. In the original workflow: Quantification of nucleated cells was approximated via reference gene primer amplification. The assay was immunoSEQ multiplex PCR, and TCRdb's table has in-frame clones only and misses some. The V and J calls and clone size are taken from that table; D and trimming were inferred from the DNA. The sample gives 250,000 to 350,000 clones, around 87% of which show up once; approximately 2.4% is in the top ten.

The sequenced sample consisted of peripheral blood. This TCR derives from a man between 18 and 29 years old with active or convalescent COVID-19. The chain combines TRBV3-1 (or the pseudogene TRBV3-2) with TRBJ2-7; 7 nucleotides agree with TRBD1. CDR3: CASSLDRATTYEQYF. For the CDR3, the DNA is TGTGCCAGCAGCCTAGACAGGGCCACTACCTACGAGCAGTACTTC.